This T cell receptor beta chain was sequenced during a study of T cell changes during pregnancy in multiple sclerosis. The CDR3 has 14 residues. V was cut by 3 bases and J by 0 bases, with 9 bases left in between. Germline-derived CDR1 and CDR2 are KGHSH and LQKENI. Assay used: immunoSEQ multiplex PCR; TCRdb lists only in-frame clones, some missing. This table has about 80,000 clones, 93% appearing once. The sample in question was peripheral blood, obtained after pregnancy. The chain carries TRBV18 and TRBJ2-7; possibly TRBD1 for D (6 bases). The origin of this receptor is a female donor in good health, enrolled as a control in a pregnancy study. The CDR3 is CASSPRQDSYEQYF. The CDR3 nucleotides read TGTGCCAGCTCACCCCGACAGGACTCCTACGAGCAGTACTTC.